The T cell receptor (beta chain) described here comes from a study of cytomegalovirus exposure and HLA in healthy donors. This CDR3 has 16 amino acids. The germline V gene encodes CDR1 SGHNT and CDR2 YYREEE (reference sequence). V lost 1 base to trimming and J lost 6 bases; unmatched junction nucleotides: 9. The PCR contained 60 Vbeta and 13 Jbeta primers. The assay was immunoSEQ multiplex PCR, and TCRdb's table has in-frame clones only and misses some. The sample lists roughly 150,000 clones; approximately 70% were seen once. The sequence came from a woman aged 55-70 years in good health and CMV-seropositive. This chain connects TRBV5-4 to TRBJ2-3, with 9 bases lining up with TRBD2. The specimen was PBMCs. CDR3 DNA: TGTGCCAGCAGCTTGAGGCTAGCGGGATTTTCGGATACGCAGTATTTT. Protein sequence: CASSLRLAGFSDTQYF.